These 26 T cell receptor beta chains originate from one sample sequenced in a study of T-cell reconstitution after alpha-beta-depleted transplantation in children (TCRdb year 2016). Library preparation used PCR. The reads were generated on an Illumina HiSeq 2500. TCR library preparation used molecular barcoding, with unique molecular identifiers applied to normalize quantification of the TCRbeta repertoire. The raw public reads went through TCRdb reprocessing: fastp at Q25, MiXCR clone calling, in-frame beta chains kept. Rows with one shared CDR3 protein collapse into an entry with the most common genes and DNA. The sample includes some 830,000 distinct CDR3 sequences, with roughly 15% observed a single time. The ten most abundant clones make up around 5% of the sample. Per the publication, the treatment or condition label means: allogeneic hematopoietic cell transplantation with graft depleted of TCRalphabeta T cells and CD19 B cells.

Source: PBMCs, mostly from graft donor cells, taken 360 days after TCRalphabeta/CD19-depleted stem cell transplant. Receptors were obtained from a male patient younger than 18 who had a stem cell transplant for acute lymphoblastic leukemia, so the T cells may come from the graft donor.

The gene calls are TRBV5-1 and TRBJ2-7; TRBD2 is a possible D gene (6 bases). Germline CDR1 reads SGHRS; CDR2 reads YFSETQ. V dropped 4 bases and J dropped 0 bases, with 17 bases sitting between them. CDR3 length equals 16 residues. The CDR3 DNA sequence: TGCGCCAGCAGCCCCAAGTTTAGCGGATCCTCCTACGAGCAGTACTTC. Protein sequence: CASSPKFSGSSYEQYF. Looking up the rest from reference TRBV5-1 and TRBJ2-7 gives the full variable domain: KAGVTQTPRYLIKTRGQQVTLSCSPISGHRSVSWYQQTPGQGLQFLFEYFSETQRNKGNFPGRFSGRQFSNSRSEMNVSTLELGDSALYLCASSPKFSGSSYEQYFGPGTRLTVT.

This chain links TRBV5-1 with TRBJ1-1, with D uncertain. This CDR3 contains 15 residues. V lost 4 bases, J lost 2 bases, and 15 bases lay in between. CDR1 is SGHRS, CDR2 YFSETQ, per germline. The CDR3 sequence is CASSPVGGLNTEAFF. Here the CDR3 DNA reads TGCGCCAGCAGCCCCGTGGGAGGGCTCAACACTGAAGCTTTCTTT.

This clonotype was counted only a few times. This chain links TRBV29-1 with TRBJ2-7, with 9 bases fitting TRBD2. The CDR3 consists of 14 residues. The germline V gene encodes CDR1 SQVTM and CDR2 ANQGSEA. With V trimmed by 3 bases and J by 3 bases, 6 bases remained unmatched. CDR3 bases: TGCAGCGTTGAGGTCGCGGGAGGGTTCTACGAGCAGTACTTC. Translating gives CSVEVAGGFYEQYF.

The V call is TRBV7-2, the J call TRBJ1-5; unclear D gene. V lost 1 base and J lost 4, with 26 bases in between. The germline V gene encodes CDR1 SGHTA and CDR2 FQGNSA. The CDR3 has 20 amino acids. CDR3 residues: CASSLGQRRSKYAGNQPQHF. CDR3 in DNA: TGTGCCAGCAGCTTAGGGCAGCGTCGAAGTAAATACGCGGGAAATCAGCCCCAGCATTTT.

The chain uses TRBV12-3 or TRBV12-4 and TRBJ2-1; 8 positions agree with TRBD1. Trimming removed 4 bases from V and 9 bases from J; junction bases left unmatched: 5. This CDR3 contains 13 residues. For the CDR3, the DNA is TGTGCCAGCAGTTCGGACAGGGAGCGTGAGCAGTTCTTC. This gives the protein CASSSDREREQFF.

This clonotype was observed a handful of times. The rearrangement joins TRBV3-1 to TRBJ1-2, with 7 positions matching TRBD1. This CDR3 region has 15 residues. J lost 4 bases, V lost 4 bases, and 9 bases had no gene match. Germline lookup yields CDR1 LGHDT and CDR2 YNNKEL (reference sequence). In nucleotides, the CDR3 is TGTGCCAGCAGCCCAGTGGACAGGATCCTCTATGGCTACACCTTC. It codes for CASSPVDRILYGYTF.

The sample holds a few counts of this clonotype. The CDR3 region has the DNA TGTGCCAGCAGCCTGGGCTGGGGCACCGGGGAGCTGTTTTTT. Translating gives CASSLGWGTGELFF. The chain links TRBV14 to TRBJ2-2; unclear D gene. The CDR3 has 14 residues. The V end lost 4 bases, the J end lost 4 bases, and 10 bases lay between the germline ends. CDR1 and CDR2 (germline): SGHDN, FVKESK.

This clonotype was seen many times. The DNA of the CDR3 is TGTGCCAGCAGCTTAGTCAAAGGGGGAGGCTACGAGCAGTACTTC. Residues: CASSLVKGGGYEQYF. The V gene is TRBV7-2, the J gene TRBJ2-7; D possibly uses TRBD1 or TRBD2 (6 bases each). The germline V gene encodes CDR1 SGHTA and CDR2 FQGNSA. CDR3 length equals 15 residues. Trimming shortened V by 1 base and J by 3 bases, and 13 bases separated the two germline ends.

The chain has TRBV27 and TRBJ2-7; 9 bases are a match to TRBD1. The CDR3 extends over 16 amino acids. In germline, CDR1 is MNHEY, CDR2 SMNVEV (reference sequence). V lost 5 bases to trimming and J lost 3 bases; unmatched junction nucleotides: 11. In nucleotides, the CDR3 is TGTGCCAGCAGTCTCGCGCGACAGGGGGGTAACTACGAGCAGTACTTC. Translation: CASSLARQGGNYEQYF.

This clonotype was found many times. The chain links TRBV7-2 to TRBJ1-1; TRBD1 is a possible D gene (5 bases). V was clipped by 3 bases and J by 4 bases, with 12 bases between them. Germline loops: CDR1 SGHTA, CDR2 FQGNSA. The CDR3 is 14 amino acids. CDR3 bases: TGTGCCAGCAGCTTCGGGACCTTGGGCACTGAAGCTTTCTTT. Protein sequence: CASSFGTLGTEAFF.

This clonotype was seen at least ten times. CDR3 nucleotide sequence: TGCGCCAGCAGCTTGAGGGGAGAGGGCACCGGGGAGCTGTTTTTT. Translated, it gives CASSLRGEGTGELFF. J is TRBJ2-2 and V is TRBV5-1, with D perhaps being TRBD1 or TRBD2 (5 bases each). Germline V gene sequence: CDR1 SGHRS, CDR2 YFSETQ. This CDR3 has 15 amino acids. With 1 base removed from V and 4 bases from J, the gap between germline ends came to 11 bases.

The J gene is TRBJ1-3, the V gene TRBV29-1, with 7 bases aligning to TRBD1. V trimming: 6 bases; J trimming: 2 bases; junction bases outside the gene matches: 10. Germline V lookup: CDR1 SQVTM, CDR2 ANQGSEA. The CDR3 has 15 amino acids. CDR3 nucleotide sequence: TGCAGCGTGGGAATTGGAGGGGGCCCTGGAAACACCATATATTTT. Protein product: CSVGIGGGPGNTIYF.

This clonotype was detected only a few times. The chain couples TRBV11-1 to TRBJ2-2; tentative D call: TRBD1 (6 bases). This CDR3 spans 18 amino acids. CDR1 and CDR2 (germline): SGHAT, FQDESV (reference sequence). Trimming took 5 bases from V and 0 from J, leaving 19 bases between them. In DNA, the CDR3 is TGTGCCAGCAGCCAAAATCACCTTACAGGGTCGAACACCGGGGAGCTGTTTTTT. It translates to CASSQNHLTGSNTGELFF. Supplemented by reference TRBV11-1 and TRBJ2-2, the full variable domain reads EAEVAQSPRYKITEKSQAVAFWCDPISGHATLYWYRQILGQGPELLVQFQDESVVDDSQLPKDRFSAERLKGVDSTLKIQPAELGDSAMYLCASSQNHLTGSNTGELFFGEGSRLTVL.

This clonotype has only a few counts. The CDR3 region is CATSDFSFQGVANTEAFF. The CDR3 DNA sequence: TGTGCCACCAGTGATTTCTCCTTTCAGGGGGTCGCGAACACTGAAGCTTTCTTT. This chain joins TRBV24-1 and TRBJ1-1; 7 nucleotides agree with TRBD1. Germline-derived CDR1 and CDR2 are KGHDR and SFDVKD. V lost 1 base, J lost 1 base, and 11 bases stayed unmatched. The CDR3 extends over 18 amino acids.

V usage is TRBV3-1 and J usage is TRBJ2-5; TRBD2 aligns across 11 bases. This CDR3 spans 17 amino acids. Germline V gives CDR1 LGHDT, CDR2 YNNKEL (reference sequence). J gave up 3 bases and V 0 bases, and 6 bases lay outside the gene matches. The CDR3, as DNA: TGTGCCAGCAGCCAAGAAGTTAGACTAGCGGGAAAAGAGACCCAGTACTTC. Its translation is CASSQEVRLAGKETQYF.

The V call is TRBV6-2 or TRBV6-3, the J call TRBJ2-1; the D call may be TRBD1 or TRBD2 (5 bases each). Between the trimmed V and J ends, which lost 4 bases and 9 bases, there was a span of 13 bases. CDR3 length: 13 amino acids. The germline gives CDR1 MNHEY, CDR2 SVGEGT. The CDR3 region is CASSWPLGTEQFF. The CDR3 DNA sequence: TGTGCCAGCAGTTGGCCGCTAGGGACTGAGCAGTTCTTC.

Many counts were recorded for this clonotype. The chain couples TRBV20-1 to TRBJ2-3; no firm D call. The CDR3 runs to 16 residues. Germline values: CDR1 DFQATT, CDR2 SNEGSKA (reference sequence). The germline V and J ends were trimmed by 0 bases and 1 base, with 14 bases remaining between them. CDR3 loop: CSARDIVYFGTDTQYF. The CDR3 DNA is TGCAGTGCTAGAGATATCGTTTATTTTGGCACAGATACGCAGTATTTT.

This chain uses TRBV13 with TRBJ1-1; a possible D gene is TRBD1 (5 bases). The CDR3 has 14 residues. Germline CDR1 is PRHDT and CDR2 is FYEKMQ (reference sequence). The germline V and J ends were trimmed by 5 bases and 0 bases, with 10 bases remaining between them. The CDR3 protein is CASSGDSLNTEAFF. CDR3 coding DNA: TGTGCCAGCAGCGGCGACAGCCTGAACACTGAAGCTTTCTTT.

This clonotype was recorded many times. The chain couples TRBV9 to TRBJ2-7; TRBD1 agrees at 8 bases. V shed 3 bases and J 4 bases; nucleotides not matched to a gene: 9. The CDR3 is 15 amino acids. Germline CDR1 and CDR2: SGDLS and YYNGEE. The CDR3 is CASSATGERTYEQYF. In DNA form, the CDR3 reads TGTGCCAGCAGCGCGACAGGGGAACGAACGTACGAGCAGTACTTC.

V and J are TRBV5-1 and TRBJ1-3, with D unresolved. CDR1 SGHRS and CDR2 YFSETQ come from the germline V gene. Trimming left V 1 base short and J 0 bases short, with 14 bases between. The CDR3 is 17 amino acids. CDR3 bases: TGCGCCAGCAGCTTGTTAGGGAAGCGGGGCTCTGGAAACACCATATATTTT. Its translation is CASSLLGKRGSGNTIYF.

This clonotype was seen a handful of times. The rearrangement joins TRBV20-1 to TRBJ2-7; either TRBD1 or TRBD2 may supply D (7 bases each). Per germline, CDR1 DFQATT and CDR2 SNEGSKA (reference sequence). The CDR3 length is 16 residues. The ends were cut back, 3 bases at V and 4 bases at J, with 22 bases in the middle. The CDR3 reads CSARARDRGRAYEQYF. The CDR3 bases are TGCAGTGCTAGGGCTCGGGACAGAGGGAGGGCTTACGAGCAGTACTTC.

The CDR3 loop reads CASSSNDGTGKETQYF. The CDR3 DNA follows: TGCGCCAGCAGCTCGAATGACGGGACAGGGAAAGAGACCCAGTACTTC. The chain employs TRBV5-1 and TRBJ2-5; the match to TRBD1 covers 9 bases. The CDR3 spans 16 residues. Trimming removed 3 bases from V and 3 bases from J; junction bases left unmatched: 9. Germline V gives CDR1 SGHRS, CDR2 YFSETQ.

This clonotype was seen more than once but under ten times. The CDR3 bases are TGTGCCAGCAGCCATCAGGGCAGACAGACCGGGGAGCTGTTTTTT. Its translation: CASSHQGRQTGELFF. The rearrangement joins TRBV7-3 to TRBJ2-2, with D possibly being TRBD1 (5 bases). The CDR3 consists of 15 residues. Germline V gene sequence: CDR1 SGHTA, CDR2 FQGTGA. V gave up 5 bases and J gave up 5 bases, with 15 bases separating them.

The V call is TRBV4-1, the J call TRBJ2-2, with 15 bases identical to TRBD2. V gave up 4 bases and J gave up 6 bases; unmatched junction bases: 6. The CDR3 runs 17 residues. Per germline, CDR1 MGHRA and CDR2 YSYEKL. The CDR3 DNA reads TGCGCCAGCAGCCTTGGACTAGCGGGAGGGTCGGCCGGGGAGCTGTTTTTT. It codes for CASSLGLAGGSAGELFF.

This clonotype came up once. The CDR3 DNA reads TGTGCCAGCACTCATCGGGCTCCCAGCGGGTCGAACACCGGGGAGCTGTTTTTT. It specifies CASTHRAPSGSNTGELFF. The gene calls are TRBV2 and TRBJ2-2; the D gene is possibly TRBD2 (6 bases). The CDR3 sequence is 18 residues long. V lost 7 bases to trimming and J lost 0 bases, with 21 bases between them. Germline V lookup: CDR1 SNHLY, CDR2 FYNNEI.

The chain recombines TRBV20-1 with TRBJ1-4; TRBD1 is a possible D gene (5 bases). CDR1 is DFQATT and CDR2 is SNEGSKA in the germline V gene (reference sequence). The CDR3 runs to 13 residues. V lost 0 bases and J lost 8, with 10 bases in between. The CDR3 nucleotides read TGCAGTGCTAGAGATCCGGGGGAGGAAAAACTGTTTTTT. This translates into CSARDPGEEKLFF.